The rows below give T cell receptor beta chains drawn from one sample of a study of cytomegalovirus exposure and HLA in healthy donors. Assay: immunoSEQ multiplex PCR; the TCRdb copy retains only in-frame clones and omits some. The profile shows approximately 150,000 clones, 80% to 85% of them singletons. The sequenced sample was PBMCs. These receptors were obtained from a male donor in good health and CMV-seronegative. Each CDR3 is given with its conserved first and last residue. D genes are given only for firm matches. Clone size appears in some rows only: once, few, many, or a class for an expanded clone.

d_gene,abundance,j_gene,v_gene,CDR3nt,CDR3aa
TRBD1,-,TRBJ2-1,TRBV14,TGTGCCAGCAGCCAAGTCCGGACAGGGTCTAGCCCTTTTAATGAGCAGTTCTTC,CASSQVRTGSSPFNEQFF
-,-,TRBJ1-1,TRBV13,TGTGCCAGCAGCGTAACCGAGGGATTTGAGTACACTGAAGCTTTCTTT,CASSVTEGFEYTEAFF
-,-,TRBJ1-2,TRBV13,TGTGCCACCCTAAGCTATGGCTACACCTTC,CATLSYGYTF
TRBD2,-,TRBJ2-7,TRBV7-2,TGTGCCAGCACCGTGAGAGGCCTAGCGGGGCCCTACGAGCAGTACTTC,CASTVRGLAGPYEQYF
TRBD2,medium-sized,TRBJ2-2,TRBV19,TGTGCCAGTAGTATAGATCCCGGGGGGGCCGGGGAGCTGTTTTTT,CASSIDPGGAGELFF
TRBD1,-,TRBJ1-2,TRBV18,TGTGCCAGCTCACACCGGGACAGTTCCCCCTATGGCTACACCTTC,CASSHRDSSPYGYTF
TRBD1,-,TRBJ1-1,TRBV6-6,TGTGCCAGCAGTTCCAGGGGGCAAACTGAAGCTTTCTTT,CASSSRGQTEAFF
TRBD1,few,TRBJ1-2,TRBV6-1,TGTGCCAGCGGGGACAGGTTCTATGGCTACACCTTC,CASGDRFYGYTF
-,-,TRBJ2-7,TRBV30,TGTGCAGCGGGACACTACGAGCAGTACTTC,CAAGHYEQYF
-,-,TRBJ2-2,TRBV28,TGTGCCAGCAGTTTAATAGGGGGTAGCGACACCGGGGAGCTGTTTTTT,CASSLIGGSDTGELFF
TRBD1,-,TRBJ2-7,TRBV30,TGTGCCTGGAGTGAGATTTTCTGGGACAGTAACTACGAGCAGTACTTC,CAWSEIFWDSNYEQYF
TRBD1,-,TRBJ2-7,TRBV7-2,TGTGCCAGCAGCTTAGTATCGGGGACAGGGGGAGAGCAGTACTTC,CASSLVSGTGGEQYF
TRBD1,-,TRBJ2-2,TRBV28,TGTGCCAGCAGCAGCCGACAGGGGGCTGATTATCGGACCGGGGAGCTGTTTTTT,CASSSRQGADYRTGELFF
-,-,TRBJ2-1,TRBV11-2,TGTGCCAGCAGCCCCCGGTTTCCCCCCGGGGGTGAGCAGTTCTTC,CASSPRFPPGGEQFF
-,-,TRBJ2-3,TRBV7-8,TGTGCCAGCAGCACCCAGGGCACAGATACGCAGTATTTT,CASSTQGTDTQYF
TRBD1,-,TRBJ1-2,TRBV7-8,TGTGCCAGCAGCCCAGGGGGCTATGGCTACACCTTC,CASSPGGYGYTF
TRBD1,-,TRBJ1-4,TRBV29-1,TGCAGCGTTGCAGACAGGGGGCCGAATGAAAAACTGTTTTTT,CSVADRGPNEKLFF
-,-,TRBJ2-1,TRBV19,TGTGCCAGTAGTATAACTATTGTAAAAACCTACAATGAGCAGTTCTTC,CASSITIVKTYNEQFF
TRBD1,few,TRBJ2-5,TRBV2,TGTGCCAGCAGGACGAGGGGGCCTTGGGAGACCCAGTACTTC,CASRTRGPWETQYF
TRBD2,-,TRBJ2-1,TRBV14,TGTGCCAGCAGCCAGACTAGCGGGAGATACAAAAATGAGCAGTTCTTC,CASSQTSGRYKNEQFF
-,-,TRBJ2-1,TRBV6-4,TGTGCCAGCAGTGAGTTCGGCGGGATTGGTGAGCAGTTCTTC,CASSEFGGIGEQFF
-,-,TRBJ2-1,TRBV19,TGTGCCAGTACGTTTGGGGGCCGGTCCAATGAGCAGTTCTTC,CASTFGGRSNEQFF
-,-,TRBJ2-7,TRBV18,TGTGCCAGCTCACTATACAACGACGAGCAGTACTTC,CASSLYNDEQYF
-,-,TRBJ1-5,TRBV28,TGTGCCAGCAGTTTTGGGCGTTATAGCAATCAGCCCCAGCATTTT,CASSFGRYSNQPQHF
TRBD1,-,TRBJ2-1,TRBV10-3,TGTGCCATCAGTGAGCTCGGGGACAGGGACTTTCTCAATGAGCAGTTCTTC,CAISELGDRDFLNEQFF
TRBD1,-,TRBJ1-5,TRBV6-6,TGTGCCAGCAGACGCCGGGACAGGGGGCGTCAGCCCCAGCATTTT,CASRRRDRGRQPQHF
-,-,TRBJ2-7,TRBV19,TGTGCCAGTAGTATAGGTGGGAGGCCCTACGAGCAGTACTTC,CASSIGGRPYEQYF
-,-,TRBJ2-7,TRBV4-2,TGTGCCAGCAGCCACCCCGGAGCCGGCTGGCCCGACGAGCAGTACTTC,CASSHPGAGWPDEQYF
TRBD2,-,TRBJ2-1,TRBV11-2,TGTGCCAGCAGCACCCCTAGCGGGAGGAGCGGGAATGAGCAGTTCTTC,CASSTPSGRSGNEQFF
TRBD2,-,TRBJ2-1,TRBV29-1,TGCAGCGTTGACGGGGGGTCCTACAATGAGCAGTTCTTC,CSVDGGSYNEQFF
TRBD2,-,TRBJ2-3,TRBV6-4,TGTGCCAGCAGTGACTTCGGACTAGGTGGGGCAGATACGCAGTATTTT,CASSDFGLGGADTQYF
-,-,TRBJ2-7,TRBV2,TGTGCCAGCAGTGGACTAGTATCCTACGAGCAGTACTTC,CASSGLVSYEQYF
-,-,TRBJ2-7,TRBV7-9,TGTTCCAGCAGCTTAGGCGGCGGCGAGCAGTACTTC,CSSSLGGGEQYF
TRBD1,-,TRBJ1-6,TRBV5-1,TGCGCCAGCAGCTGGACCGGGACAGGGAATAATTCACCCCTCCACTTT,CASSWTGTGNNSPLHF
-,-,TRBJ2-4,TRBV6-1,TGTGCCAGCAGTGAATTAACAGGGATACTTCTAGCCAAAAACATTCAGTACTTC,CASSELTGILLAKNIQYF
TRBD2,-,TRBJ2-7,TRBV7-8,TGTGCCAGCAGCTTATTGAGTCTAGCGGGGGGTGAGCAGTACTTC,CASSLLSLAGGEQYF
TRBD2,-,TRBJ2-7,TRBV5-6,TGTGCCAGCAGCTTTCGGGTAGCGGGAGGACGGGAGCAGTACTTC,CASSFRVAGGREQYF
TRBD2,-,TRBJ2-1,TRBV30,TGTGCCTGGAGTGTACTAGCGGGAGGCGGTGAGCAGTTCTTC,CAWSVLAGGGEQFF
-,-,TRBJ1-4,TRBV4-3,TGCGCCAGCAGCCTCACAATTACAGGAGCGGGACGGAGTTTT,CASSLTITGAGRSF
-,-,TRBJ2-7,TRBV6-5,TGTGCCAGCAATTCCCGAGGGGGGGTTCTCTACGAGCAGTACTTC,CASNSRGGVLYEQYF
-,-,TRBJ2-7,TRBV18,TGTGCCAGCTCACCACGAGCGGGTGTCGGCGAGCAGTACTTC,CASSPRAGVGEQYF
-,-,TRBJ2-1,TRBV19,TGTGCCAGTAGTCCCCGGAGCTTTTTTAGCTCCTACAATGAGCAGTTCTTC,CASSPRSFFSSYNEQFF
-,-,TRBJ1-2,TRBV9,TGTGCCAGCAGCGTAACAGCAGGGAGCTACACCTTC,CASSVTAGSYTF
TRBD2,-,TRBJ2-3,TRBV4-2,TGTGCCAGCAGCCAAGAGACTAGCGGGAGGGCCTTTTCAACAGATACGCAGTATTTT,CASSQETSGRAFSTDTQYF
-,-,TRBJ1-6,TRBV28,TGTGCCAGCAGTCCGACAGGACCTGAAAATTCACCCCTCCACTTT,CASSPTGPENSPLHF